The rows below give T cell receptor beta chains drawn from one sample of a study of T cell responses to AZD1222 COVID-19 vaccine. Assay: immunoSEQ multiplex PCR; the TCRdb copy retains only in-frame clones and omits some. Of 250,000 to 300,000 clones in the sample, 85% to 95% were seen once. The source material was peripheral blood, sampled 28 days after the second AZD1222 dose. These receptors all come from an adult who received the AZD1222 COVID-19 vaccine. CDR3s leave out the opening cysteine and the closing phenylalanine or tryptophan. Fields, in order: J gene, CDR3 length, V gene, CDR3 protein.

J: TRBJ2-7
length: 13
V: TRBV2
CDR3: ASSELGALTDEQY

J: TRBJ1-5
length: 13
V: TRBV2
CDR3: ASSPRGASNQPQH

J: TRBJ2-1
length: 15
V: TRBV10-1
CDR3: ASTRRRHPTPYNEQF

J: TRBJ2-7
length: 12
V: TRBV21-1
CDR3: ASSGNGLVGEQY

J: TRBJ2-2
length: 13
V: TRBV7-9
CDR3: ASSLGTGVTGELF

J: TRBJ2-3
length: 14
V: TRBV14
CDR3: ASSHHPSGSADTQY

J: TRBJ2-2
length: 12
V: TRBV5-1
CDR3: ASRVRLGDGELF

J: TRBJ1-2
length: 10
V: TRBV28
CDR3: ASSSDRAGYT

J: TRBJ2-7
length: 12
V: TRBV6-2/TRBV6-3
CDR3: ASSPGELSYEQY

J: TRBJ1-6
length: 13
V: TRBV4-2
CDR3: ASSQEGAALKSLH

J: TRBJ2-3
length: 14
V: TRBV29-1
CDR3: SVVPERGGSTDTQY

J: TRBJ2-5
length: 11
V: TRBV10-3
CDR3: AISESREETQY

J: TRBJ1-2
length: 11
V: TRBV9
CDR3: ASSVEREHGYT

J: TRBJ1-4
length: 7
V: TRBV28
CDR3: ASSVLLF

J: TRBJ2-1
length: 12
V: TRBV5-1
CDR3: ASSLLAGVNEQF

J: TRBJ1-5
length: 12
V: TRBV6-6
CDR3: ASIQGFSNQPQH

J: TRBJ2-1
length: 14
V: TRBV5-1
CDR3: ASSRGTSGARNEQF

J: TRBJ1-1
length: 13
V: TRBV5-4
CDR3: ASSPTGRPNTEAF

J: TRBJ2-1
length: 13
V: TRBV6-5
CDR3: ASSYSSGPYNEQF

J: TRBJ1-2
length: 10
V: TRBV2
CDR3: ASSAGGYGYT

J: TRBJ1-6
length: 10
V: TRBV19
CDR3: ASSGINSPLH

J: TRBJ1-2
length: 11
V: TRBV5-4
CDR3: ASSFGGERGYT